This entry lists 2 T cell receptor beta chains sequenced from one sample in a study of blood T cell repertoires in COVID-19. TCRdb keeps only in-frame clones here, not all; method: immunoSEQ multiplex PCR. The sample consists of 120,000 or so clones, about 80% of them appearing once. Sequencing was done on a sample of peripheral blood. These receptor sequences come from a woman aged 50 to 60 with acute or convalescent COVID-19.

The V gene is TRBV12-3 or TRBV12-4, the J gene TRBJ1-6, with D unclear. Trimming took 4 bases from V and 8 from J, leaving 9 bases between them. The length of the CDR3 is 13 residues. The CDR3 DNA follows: TGTGCCAGCAGTTCAAACAGAGATTCACCCCTCCACTTT. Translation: CASSSNRDSPLHF.

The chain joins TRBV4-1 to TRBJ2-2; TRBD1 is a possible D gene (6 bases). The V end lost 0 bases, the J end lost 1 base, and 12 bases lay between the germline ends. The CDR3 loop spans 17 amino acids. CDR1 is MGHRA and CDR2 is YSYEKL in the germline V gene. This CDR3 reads CASSQDPGTLNTGELFF. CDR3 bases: TGCGCCAGCAGCCAAGACCCCGGGACACTGAACACCGGGGAGCTGTTTTTT.